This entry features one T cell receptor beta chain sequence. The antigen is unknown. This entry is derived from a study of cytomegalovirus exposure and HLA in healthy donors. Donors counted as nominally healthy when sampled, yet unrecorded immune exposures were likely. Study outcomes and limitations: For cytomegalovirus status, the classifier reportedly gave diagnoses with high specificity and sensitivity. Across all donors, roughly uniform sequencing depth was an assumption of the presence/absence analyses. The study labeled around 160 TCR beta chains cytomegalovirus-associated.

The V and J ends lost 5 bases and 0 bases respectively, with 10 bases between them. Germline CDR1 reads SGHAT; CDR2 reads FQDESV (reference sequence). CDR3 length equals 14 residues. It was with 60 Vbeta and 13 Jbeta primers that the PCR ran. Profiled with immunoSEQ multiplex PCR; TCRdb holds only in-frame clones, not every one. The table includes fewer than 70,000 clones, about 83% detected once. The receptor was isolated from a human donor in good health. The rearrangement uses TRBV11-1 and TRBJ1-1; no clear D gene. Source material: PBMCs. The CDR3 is CASSPTSVNTEAFF. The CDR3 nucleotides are TGTGCCAGCAGCCCCACCTCGGTGAACACTGAAGCTTTCTTT.